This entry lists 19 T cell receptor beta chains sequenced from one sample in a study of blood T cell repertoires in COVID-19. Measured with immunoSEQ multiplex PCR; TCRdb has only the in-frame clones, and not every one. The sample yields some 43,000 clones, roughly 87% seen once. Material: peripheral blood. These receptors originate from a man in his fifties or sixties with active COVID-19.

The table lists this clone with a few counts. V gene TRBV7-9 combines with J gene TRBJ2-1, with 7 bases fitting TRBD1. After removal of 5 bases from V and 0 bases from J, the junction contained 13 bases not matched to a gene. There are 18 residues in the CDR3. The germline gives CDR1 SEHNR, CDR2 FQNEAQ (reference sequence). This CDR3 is CASSPKDRDLYSYNEQFF. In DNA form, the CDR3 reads TGTGCCAGCAGCCCGAAAGACAGGGATCTCTACTCCTACAATGAGCAGTTCTTC.

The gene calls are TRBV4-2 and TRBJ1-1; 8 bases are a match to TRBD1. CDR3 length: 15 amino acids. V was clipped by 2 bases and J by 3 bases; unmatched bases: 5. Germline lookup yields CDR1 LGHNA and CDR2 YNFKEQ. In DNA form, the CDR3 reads TGTGCCAGCAGCCAATACAGGGGGTTGGACACTGAAGCTTTCTTT. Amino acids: CASSQYRGLDTEAFF.

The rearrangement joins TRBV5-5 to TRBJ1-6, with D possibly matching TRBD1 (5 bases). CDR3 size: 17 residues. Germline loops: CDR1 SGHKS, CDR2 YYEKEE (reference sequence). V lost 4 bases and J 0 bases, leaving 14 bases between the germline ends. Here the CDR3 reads CASSPSGGSSYNSPLHF. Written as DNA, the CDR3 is TGTGCCAGCAGCCCCTCGGGGGGGAGCTCCTATAATTCACCCCTCCACTTT.

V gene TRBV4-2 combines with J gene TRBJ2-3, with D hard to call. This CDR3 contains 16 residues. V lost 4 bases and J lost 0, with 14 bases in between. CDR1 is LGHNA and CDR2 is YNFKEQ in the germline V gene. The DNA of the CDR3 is TGTGCCAGCAGCCCCGAGGTACGCGGTAGCACAGATACGCAGTATTTT. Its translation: CASSPEVRGSTDTQYF.

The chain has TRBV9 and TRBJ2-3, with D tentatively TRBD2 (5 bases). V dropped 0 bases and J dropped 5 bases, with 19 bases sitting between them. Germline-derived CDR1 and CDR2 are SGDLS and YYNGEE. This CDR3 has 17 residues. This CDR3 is CASSVGRANPGEDTQYF. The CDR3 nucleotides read TGTGCCAGCAGCGTAGGAAGGGCAAACCCCGGGGAAGATACGCAGTATTTT.

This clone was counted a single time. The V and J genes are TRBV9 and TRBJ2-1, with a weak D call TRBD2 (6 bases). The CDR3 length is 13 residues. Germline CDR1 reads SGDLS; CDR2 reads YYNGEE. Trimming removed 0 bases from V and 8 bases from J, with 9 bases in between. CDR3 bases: TGTGCCAGCAGCGTAGGGGCTAGCGATGAGCAGTTCTTC. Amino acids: CASSVGASDEQFF.

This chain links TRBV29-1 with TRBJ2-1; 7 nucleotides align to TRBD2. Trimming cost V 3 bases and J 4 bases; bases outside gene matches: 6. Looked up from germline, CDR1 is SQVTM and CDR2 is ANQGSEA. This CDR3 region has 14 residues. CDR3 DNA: TGCAGCGTTGATTCGCAGCGGGATTACAATGAGCAGTTCTTC. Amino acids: CSVDSQRDYNEQFF.

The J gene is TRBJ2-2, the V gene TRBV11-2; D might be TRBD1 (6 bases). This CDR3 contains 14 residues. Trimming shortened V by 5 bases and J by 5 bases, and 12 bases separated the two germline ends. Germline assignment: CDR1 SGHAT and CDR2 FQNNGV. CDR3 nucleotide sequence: TGTGCCAGCAGCCCAGAAAGGGGGACCGGGGAGCTGTTTTTT. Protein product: CASSPERGTGELFF.

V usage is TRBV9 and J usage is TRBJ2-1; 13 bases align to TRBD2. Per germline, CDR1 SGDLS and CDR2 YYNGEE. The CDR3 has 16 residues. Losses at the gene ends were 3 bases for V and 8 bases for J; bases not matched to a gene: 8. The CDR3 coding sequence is TGTGCCAGCAGCGAGGGACTAGCGGGACCTAACGATGAGCAGTTCTTC. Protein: CASSEGLAGPNDEQFF.

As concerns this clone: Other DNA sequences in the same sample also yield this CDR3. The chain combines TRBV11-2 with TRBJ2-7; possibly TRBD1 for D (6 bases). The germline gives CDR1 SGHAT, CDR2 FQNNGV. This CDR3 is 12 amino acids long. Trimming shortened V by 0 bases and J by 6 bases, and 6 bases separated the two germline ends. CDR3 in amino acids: CASSLETGEQYF. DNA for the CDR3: TGTGCCAGCAGCTTAGAGACAGGCGAGCAGTACTTC.

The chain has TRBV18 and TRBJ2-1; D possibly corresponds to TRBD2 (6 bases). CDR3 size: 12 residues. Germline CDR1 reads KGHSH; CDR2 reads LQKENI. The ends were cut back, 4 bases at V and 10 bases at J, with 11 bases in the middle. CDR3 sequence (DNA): TGTGCCAGCTCACAGGGACTTTTGGAGCAGTTCTTC. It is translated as CASSQGLLEQFF.

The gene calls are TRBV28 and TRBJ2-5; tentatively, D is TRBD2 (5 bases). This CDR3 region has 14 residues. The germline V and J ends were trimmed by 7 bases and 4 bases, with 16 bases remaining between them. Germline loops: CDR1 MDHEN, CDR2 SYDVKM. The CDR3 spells CASITALGGETQYF. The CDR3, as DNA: TGTGCCAGCATCACGGCCCTAGGAGGAGAGACCCAGTACTTC.

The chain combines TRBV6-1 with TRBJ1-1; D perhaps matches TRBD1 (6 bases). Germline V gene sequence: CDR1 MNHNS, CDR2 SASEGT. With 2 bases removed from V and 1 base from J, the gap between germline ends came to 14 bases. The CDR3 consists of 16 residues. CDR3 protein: CASSERTGRGNTEAFF. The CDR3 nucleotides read TGTGCCAGCAGTGAAAGAACAGGGCGTGGGAACACTGAAGCTTTCTTT.

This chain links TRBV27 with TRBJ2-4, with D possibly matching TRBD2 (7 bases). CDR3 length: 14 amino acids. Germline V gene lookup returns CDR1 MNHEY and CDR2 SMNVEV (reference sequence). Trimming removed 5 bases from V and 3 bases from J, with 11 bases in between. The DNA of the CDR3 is TGTGCCAGCAGTGTAGGGGGGGGCAAAAACATTCAGTACTTC. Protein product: CASSVGGGKNIQYF.

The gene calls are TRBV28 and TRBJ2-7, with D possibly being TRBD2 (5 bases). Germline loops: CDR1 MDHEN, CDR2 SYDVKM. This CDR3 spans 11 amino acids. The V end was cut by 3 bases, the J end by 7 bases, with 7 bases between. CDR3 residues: CASSFGVEQYF. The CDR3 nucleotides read TGTGCCAGCAGTTTCGGGGTAGAGCAGTACTTC. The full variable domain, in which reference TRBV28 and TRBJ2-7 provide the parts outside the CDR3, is DVKVTQSSRYLVKRTGEKVFLECVQDMDHENMFWYRQDPGLGLRLIYFSYDVKMKEKGDIPEGYSVSREKKERFSLILESASTNQTSMYLCASSFGVEQYFGPGTRLTVT.

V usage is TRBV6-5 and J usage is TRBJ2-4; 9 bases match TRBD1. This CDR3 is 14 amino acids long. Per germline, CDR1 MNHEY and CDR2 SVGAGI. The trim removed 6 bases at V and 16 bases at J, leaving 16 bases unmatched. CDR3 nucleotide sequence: TGTGCCAGCAGACCCACAGGGGGCGCGGAGAGAGGATACTTC. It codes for CASRPTGGAERGYF.

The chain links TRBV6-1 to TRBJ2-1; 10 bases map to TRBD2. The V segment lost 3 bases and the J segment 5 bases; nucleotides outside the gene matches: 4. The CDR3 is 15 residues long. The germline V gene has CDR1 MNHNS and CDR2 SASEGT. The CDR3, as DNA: TGTGCCAGCAGTGACAGCGGGGGGGCCAACAATGAGCAGTTCTTC. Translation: CASSDSGGANNEQFF.

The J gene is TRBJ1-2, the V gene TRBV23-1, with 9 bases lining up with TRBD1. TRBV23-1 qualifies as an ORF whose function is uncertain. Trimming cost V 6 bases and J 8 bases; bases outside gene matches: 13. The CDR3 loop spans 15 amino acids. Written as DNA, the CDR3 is TGCGCCAGCAGGGGACAGGGTCGCGCCAGGCGAGGCTACACCTTC. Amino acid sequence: CASRGQGRARRGYTF.

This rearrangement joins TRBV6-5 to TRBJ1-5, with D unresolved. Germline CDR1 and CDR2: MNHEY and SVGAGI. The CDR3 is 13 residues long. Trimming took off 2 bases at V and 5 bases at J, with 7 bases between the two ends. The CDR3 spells CASSYRVHQPQHF. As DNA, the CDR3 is TGTGCCAGCAGTTACCGGGTTCATCAGCCCCAGCATTTT.